Listed below are T cell receptor beta chains from one sample, sequenced in a study of blood T cells in healthy people across ages. TCRdb re-analysed the 5' RACE reads in MiXCR, keeping a single row per CDR3 protein. The data contain 730,000 or so distinct CDR3 sequences, about 40% of them singletons. Specimen: blood. The receptors here all came from a woman aged 60-75 years in good health. Both conserved end residues are part of each CDR3. D genes are given only for firm matches. Not all rows give a size; the values are once, few, many and, for expanded clones, a class.

TRBV10-3	NA	TRBJ2-1	NA	TGTGCCAACGGGGGTGACGGGGGTACTCAGTTCTTC	CANGGDGGTQFF
TRBV7-2	NA	TRBJ2-3	NA	TGTGCCAGCAGCTTTATCCTGGCAGATATGCAGTATTTT	CASSFILADMQYF
TRBV12-3/TRBV12-4	NA	TRBJ1-1	NA	TGTGCCAGCAGTGACGGGACACCGAACACTGAAGCTTTCTTT	CASSDGTPNTEAFF
TRBV16	TRBD1	TRBJ2-5	many	TGTGCCAGCAGCCTACCTCCGGGTAGGGGACAGGAGACCCAGTACTTC	CASSLPPGRGQETQYF
TRBV3-1	NA	TRBJ2-1	NA	TGTGCCAGCAGCCAAGAGGGTGGGATCACCTACAATGAGCAGTTCTTC	CASSQEGGITYNEQFF
TRBV10-1	NA	TRBJ2-5	few	TGCGCCAGCAGTGAGTCTGGAAGGCTGGGGGAGACCCAGTACTTC	CASSESGRLGETQYF
TRBV27	NA	TRBJ2-6	NA	TGTGCCAGCAGTAATACCGGGACTCAAAGCTCTGGGGCCAACGTCCTGACTTTC	CASSNTGTQSSGANVLTF
TRBV9	NA	TRBJ2-5	once	TGTGCCAGCAGCGTGAATTGGGGGTTAGAGACCCAGTACTTC	CASSVNWGLETQYF
TRBV7-2	NA	TRBJ2-3	NA	TGTGCCGGCAGCTTAGGGCAGGGTGTGGATACGCAGTATTTT	CAGSLGQGVDTQYF
TRBV7-9	NA	TRBJ2-5	NA	TGTGCCAGCAGCTCCAGGGTGACTGAGGCCCAGTACTTC	CASSSRVTEAQYF
TRBV10-3	NA	TRBJ1-6	NA	TGTGCCACCAGTGCCAGGGAGTCTCTTTCACCCCTCCACTTT	CATSARESLSPLHF
TRBV20-1	TRBD2	TRBJ2-1	few	TGCAGTGCCGAAGGCGGGGGGGCCTTACAGTTCTTC	CSAEGGGALQFF
TRBV7-2	TRBD2	TRBJ2-1	many	TGTGCCAGCAGCTTAAGGGAGGGCCTAGGGAATGAGCAGTTCTTC	CASSLREGLGNEQFF
TRBV20-1	NA	TRBJ1-2	once	TGCAGTGCTAGGGGGGACATTAGGGGCTACACCTTC	CSARGDIRGYTF
TRBV15	TRBD2	TRBJ2-1	NA	TGTGCGACCCGTCTATCGGGAGGTCAGGAGCAGTTCTTC	CATRLSGGQEQFF
TRBV27	NA	TRBJ1-4	many	TGTGCCAGCAGTTTCAATGAAAAACTGTTTTTT	CASSFNEKLFF
TRBV20-1	NA	TRBJ2-7	NA	TGCAGTGCTCCGCGCGACAGCTCCTACGAGCAGTACTTC	CSAPRDSSYEQYF
TRBV20-1	NA	TRBJ2-5	NA	TGCAGTGCTAGAGGGGAGTACCAAGAGACCCAGTACTTC	CSARGEYQETQYF
TRBV7-2	NA	TRBJ2-1	NA	TGTGCCAGCAGCCGAAATGGGGGCTTTAGCGATGAGCAGTTCTTC	CASSRNGGFSDEQFF
TRBV5-1	TRBD2	TRBJ2-3	NA	TGCGCCAGCAGCTTTGGGGGGACTAGCACAGATTCGCAGTATTTT	CASSFGGTSTDSQYF
TRBV12-3/TRBV12-4	NA	TRBJ2-7	many	TGTGCCAGCAGTTGGTCCCAGCAACGCGAGCAGTACTTC	CASSWSQQREQYF
TRBV6-5	NA	TRBJ1-1	NA	TGTGCCAGCAGCAAACGGGGGGCCACTGAAGCTTTCTTT	CASSKRGATEAFF
TRBV6-2/TRBV6-3	NA	TRBJ2-3	few	TGTGCCAGCAGTATCGCGGGGGCAACAGATACGCAGTATTTT	CASSIAGATDTQYF
TRBV21-1	NA	TRBJ2-1	NA	TGTGCCAGCAGCACCAGCCGCGGCAGCACCCTGTACAATGAGCAGTTCTTC	CASSTSRGSTLYNEQFF
TRBV4-2	TRBD2	TRBJ2-5	few	TGTGCCAGCAGCCAAGAAGCAGCGGGAGGGGGGGAGACCCAGTACTTC	CASSQEAAGGGETQYF
TRBV10-3	NA	TRBJ2-1	NA	TGTGCCATCAGTGAGGGTGGGTCAGGCTACAATGAGCAGTTCTTC	CAISEGGSGYNEQFF
TRBV29-1	NA	TRBJ2-3	NA	TGCAGCGCCCGCCGGGACCACAATTCGGGAAGCACAGATACGCAGTATTTT	CSARRDHNSGSTDTQYF
TRBV20-1	NA	TRBJ2-5	few	TGCAGTGCTAGAGACAACAGGGAGACCCAGTACTTC	CSARDNRETQYF
TRBV11-3	TRBD1	TRBJ1-5	NA	TGTGCCAGCAGCTTCCGTTTTAGGTGGGGCAGGGGGTTCAAGTATCAGCCCCAGCATTTT	CASSFRFRWGRGFKYQPQHF
TRBV20-1	TRBD2	TRBJ2-4	NA	TGCAGTGCTAGAGATATCAGCGGGAGTATGAACATTCAGTACTTC	CSARDISGSMNIQYF
TRBV7-9	NA	TRBJ2-2	once	TGTGCCAGCAGATACGCCCCGGACACCGGGGAGCTGTTTTTT	CASRYAPDTGELFF
TRBV18	TRBD1	TRBJ2-7	few	TGTGCCAGCTCATCCACGGGACAGACCTACGAGCAGTACTTC	CASSSTGQTYEQYF
TRBV29-1	NA	TRBJ1-2	NA	TGCAGCGGGGCGGTCAGTAACTATGGCTACACCTTC	CSGAVSNYGYTF
TRBV6-6	NA	TRBJ2-3	once	TGTGCCAGCATAAAGGGATATTCTAACACAGATACGCAGTATTTT	CASIKGYSNTDTQYF
TRBV28	NA	TRBJ2-4	NA	TGTGCCAGCAGTCTGGGCCTCAACCAGGCCAAAAACAGTCAGTACTTC	CASSLGLNQAKNSQYF
TRBV12-3/TRBV12-4	NA	TRBJ1-2	few	TGTGCCAGCAGTTTTTTTGGAGTAGTTGGTGGCTACACCTTC	CASSFFGVVGGYTF
TRBV5-1	NA	TRBJ2-2	NA	TGCGCCAGCAGCTCGATACCGGGACAAAACACCGGGGAGCTGTTTTTT	CASSSIPGQNTGELFF